This T cell receptor beta chain comes out of a study of T cell clones after liver transplantation. Study-level information: TCRbeta sequencing after a pre-transplant mixed lymphocyte reaction identified graft-donor-reactive clones, later tracked in post-transplant blood. As an antigen-independent comparator, third-party-reactive TCRbeta sequences came from pre-transplant mixed lymphocyte reactions. Samples came pre-transplant, pre-randomization before withdrawal, and post-randomization after withdrawal ended.

The germline CDR1 and CDR2 sequences are MNHEY and SMNVEV (reference sequence). The CDR3 is 14 amino acids. Between the trimmed V and J ends, which lost 6 bases and 2 bases, there was a span of 14 bases. Study-wide results and caveats: A significant post-transplant drop in circulating graft-donor-reactive CD4 TCRbeta sequences occurred in most of the 8 subjects.

The sample holds a few counts of this clone. Its antigen is not identified. TCRdb keeps only in-frame clones here, not all; method: immunoSEQ multiplex PCR. The data hold more than 100,000 clones, with about 88% observed a single time. V gene TRBV27 combines with J gene TRBJ2-7; no reliable D call. Sequencing was performed on CD4+ T cells from blood, taken around 49 months after liver transplant. This clonotype was sampled from a human patient who received a liver transplant. Some T cells may be transferred from the graft donor. In DNA, the CDR3 is TGTGCCAGCAGCGGCCCTGGTCTCCCCTACGAGCAGTACTTC. Translating gives CASSGPGLPYEQYF.